Shown below are 12 T cell receptor beta chains from a single sample sequenced in a study of metastatic and nonmetastatic thyroid tumors. Patients underwent thyroid surgery, and none had received any treatment before it. TCRdb re-clonotyped the PCR reads via MiXCR. The table records 32,000 or so clones, around a fifth of them present only once. Sequenced sample: blood. These receptor sequences come from a female donor with papillary thyroid cancer or a benign thyroid nodule (not recorded which). Some clones in this sample may be carry-over from other donors' samples.

The chain links TRBV7-2 to TRBJ1-5; D not resolved. CDR1 and CDR2 from the germline V gene are SGHTA and FQGNSA. The CDR3 consists of 17 residues. With 0 bases removed from V and 0 bases from J, the gap between germline ends came to 12 bases. CDR3 region: CASSLAQSENSNQPQHF. The DNA for the CDR3 is TGTGCCAGCAGCTTAGCACAGTCTGAGAATAGCAATCAGCCCCAGCATTTT.

This clone was detected many times. This chain links TRBV7-9 with TRBJ2-1; 7 bases are a match to TRBD2. V trimming: 3 bases; J trimming: 4 bases; junction bases outside the gene matches: 9. This CDR3 has 16 residues. Germline V gene data show CDR1 as SEHNR and CDR2 as FQNEAQ (reference sequence). CDR3 loop: CASSFRMSGAYNEQFF. Written as DNA, the CDR3 is TGTGCCAGCAGCTTCCGCATGAGCGGGGCATACAATGAGCAGTTCTTC.

The chain combines TRBV12-5 with TRBJ2-2; TRBD2 aligns across 7 bases. This CDR3 spans 16 amino acids. Trimming took 1 base from V and 3 from J; bases not matched to a gene: 5. Germline CDR1 is LGHNT and CDR2 is FRNRAP. Here the CDR3 reads CASGLGRERYTGELFF. The CDR3 region has the DNA TGTGCTAGTGGTTTGGGGCGGGAGAGGTACACCGGGGAGCTGTTTTTT.

Details on this clone: This could be a read error, since a much larger clone is one nucleotide away. The J gene is TRBJ1-1, the V gene TRBV29-1; the D is unclear. The germline V and J ends were trimmed by 3 bases and 5 bases, with 16 bases remaining between them. The CDR3 runs 14 residues. The germline V gene encodes CDR1 SQVTM and CDR2 ANQGSEA. CDR3 coding DNA: TGCAGCGTTGAGGGCCTACTGGGAGGAACTGAAGCTTTCTTT. As protein: CSVEGLLGGTEAFF. Drawing the rest from reference TRBV29-1 and TRBJ1-1, the complete variable domain is SAVISQKPSRDICQRGTSLTIQCQVDSQVTMMFWYRQQPGQSLTLIATANQGSEATYESGFVIDKFPISRPNLTFSTLTVSNMSPEDSSIYLCSVEGLLGGTEAFFGQGTRLTVV.

Ten or more counts support this clone. This chain connects TRBV19 to TRBJ2-1, with 14 bases aligning to TRBD2. Looked up from germline, CDR1 is LNHDA and CDR2 is SQIVND (reference sequence). This CDR3 has 15 amino acids. J lost 10 bases, V lost 3 bases, and 5 bases had no gene match. In nucleotides, the CDR3 is TGTGCCAGTAGTATGGGACTAGCGGGAGCAGGGGAGCAGTTCTTC. Translated, it gives CASSMGLAGAGEQFF.

This clone was seen a few times. V and J are TRBV4-1 and TRBJ2-7, with TRBD2 matching over 8 bases. The length of the CDR3 is 15 residues. J was trimmed by 3 bases and V by 4 bases; bases with no gene match: 8. CDR1 is MGHRA and CDR2 is YSYEKL in the germline V gene. The CDR3 sequence: CASSPRGAGVYEQYF. The CDR3, as DNA: TGCGCCAGCAGCCCGAGGGGAGCGGGAGTCTACGAGCAGTACTTC.

This clone was counted at least ten times. This chain connects TRBV6-1 to TRBJ2-7, with a possible D match to TRBD2 (5 bases). Deletions cut 1 base from V and 5 bases from J, with 12 bases between. Germline CDR1 reads MNHNS; CDR2 reads SASEGT. The CDR3 loop spans 14 amino acids. The CDR3 nucleotides are TGTGCCAGCAGTGAAGGTCACCAGAGGGACGAGCAGTACTTC. Amino acid sequence: CASSEGHQRDEQYF.

This chain connects TRBV27 to TRBJ1-4; the D gene is possibly TRBD1 (6 bases). CDR3 size: 14 residues. The V end was cut by 3 bases, the J end by 8 bases, with 13 bases between. Looked up from germline, CDR1 is MNHEY and CDR2 is SMNVEV (reference sequence). CDR3 DNA: TGTGCCAGCAGTTTTAATGGGGGCAGAGAAAAACTGTTTTTT. Protein: CASSFNGGREKLFF.

This clone has more than one count but fewer than ten. The chain employs TRBV6-2 or TRBV6-3 and TRBJ2-1, with D unclear. CDR3 length equals 13 residues. Germline assignment: CDR1 MNHEY and CDR2 SVGEGT. V dropped 4 bases and J dropped 5 bases, with 9 bases sitting between them. For the CDR3, the DNA is TGTGCCAGCAGTTTCGTCGTTGACAATGAGCAGTTCTTC. This translates into CASSFVVDNEQFF.

This clone was detected many times. This rearrangement joins TRBV18 to TRBJ2-2, with D possibly called TRBD1 or TRBD2 (5 bases each). The CDR3 runs to 13 residues. Germline V gives CDR1 KGHSH, CDR2 LQKENI. Trimming took off 3 bases at V and 7 bases at J, with 9 bases between the two ends. CDR3 protein: CASSPGTHGELFF. CDR3 coding DNA: TGTGCCAGCTCACCGGGGACCCACGGGGAGCTGTTTTTT. Combining the CDR3 with reference TRBV18 and TRBJ2-2 gives the whole variable domain NAGVMQNPRHLVRRRGQEARLRCSPMKGHSHVYWYRQLPEEGLKFMVYLQKENIIDESGMPKERFSAEFPKEGPSILRIQQVVRGDSAAYFCASSPGTHGELFFGEGSRLTVL.

This clone was observed a few times. V gene TRBV6-5 combines with J gene TRBJ2-2; 10 nucleotides line up with TRBD2. Germline assignment: CDR1 MNHEY and CDR2 SVGAGI. The CDR3 spans 14 residues. J was trimmed by 6 bases and V by 4 bases; bases with no gene match: 2. In DNA form, the CDR3 reads TGTGCCAGCAGTTCGGGGACTAGCGCCGGGGAGCTGTTTTTT. This gives the protein CASSSGTSAGELFF.

This clone was seen many times. The chain has TRBV28 and TRBJ2-7, with D tentatively TRBD1 (6 bases). CDR3 size: 16 residues. Germline V CDR1 and CDR2: MDHEN, SYDVKM. Trimming left V 3 bases short and J 3 bases short, with 18 bases between. CDR3 sequence (DNA): TGTGCCAGCAGTTTCAGGGGCCTAGTGAGATTCTACGAGCAGTACTTC. Translated, it gives CASSFRGLVRFYEQYF.